This TCR beta chain was profiled in a study of cytomegalovirus exposure and HLA in healthy donors. Broader study findings: Association of a missense DCLRE1C variant with TCR beta V- and J-gene trimming was reported in a later analysis. What a later analysis reportedly showed was that an Asian-associated ancestry cluster had fewer N-insertions than the roughly 700-donor mean. Available immune exposure information covered CMV serostatus only.

The CDR3 is made up of 15 amino acids. V was trimmed by 1 base and J by 9 bases, leaving 17 bases between them. Germline loops: CDR1 SGHRS, CDR2 YFSETQ. PCR used 60 Vbeta primers and 13 Jbeta primers. This table comes from immunoSEQ multiplex PCR, and its TCRdb copy is limited to in-frame clones, with some not included. The sample yields 200,000 to 250,000 clones, 70% to 85% seen once. Turning to this clone: Its specificity is not known.

Specimen: PBMCs. The TCR sequence derives from a woman between 40 and 50 years old in good health and CMV-seronegative. The chain joins TRBV5-1 to TRBJ2-1, with D possibly TRBD1 on 6 matching bases. CDR3 sequence: CASSLLDTRGGEQFF. CDR3 DNA: TGCGCCAGCAGCTTGTTGGACACCCGAGGGGGTGAGCAGTTCTTC.